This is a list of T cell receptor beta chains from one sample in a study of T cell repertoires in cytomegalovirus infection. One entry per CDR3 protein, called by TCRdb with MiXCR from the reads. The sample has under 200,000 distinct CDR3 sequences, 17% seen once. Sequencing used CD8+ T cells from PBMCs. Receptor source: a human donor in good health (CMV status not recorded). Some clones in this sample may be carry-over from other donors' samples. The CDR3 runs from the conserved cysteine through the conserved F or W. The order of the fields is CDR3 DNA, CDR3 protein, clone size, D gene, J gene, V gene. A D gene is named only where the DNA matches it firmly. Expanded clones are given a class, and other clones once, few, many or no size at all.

DNA: TGTGCCAGCAGTCCCGCCGTCATACAAATGAACACTGAAGCTTTCTTT
CDR3: CASSPAVIQMNTEAFF
size: .
D: .
J: TRBJ1-1
V: TRBV6-2/TRBV6-3

DNA: TGTGCCAGCAGCGACAGCCGAAGGGCGGAAGAGACCCAGTACTTC
CDR3: CASSDSRRAEETQYF
size: .
D: .
J: TRBJ2-5
V: TRBV9

DNA: TGTGCCAGCAGTAGGAGGAGCTCCTACGAGCAGTACTTC
CDR3: CASSRRSSYEQYF
size: few
D: .
J: TRBJ2-7
V: TRBV12-3/TRBV12-4

DNA: TGTGCCAGCAGTTACGGCACCAGTGGCGGCACTGAAGCTTTCTTT
CDR3: CASSYGTSGGTEAFF
size: .
D: .
J: TRBJ1-1
V: TRBV6-2/TRBV6-3

DNA: TGTGCCAGCAGTTACTCAAGGGGAGACAATGAGCAGTTCTTC
CDR3: CASSYSRGDNEQFF
size: .
D: .
J: TRBJ2-1
V: TRBV6-2/TRBV6-3

DNA: TGCAGCGTTGAACTAGCGGGGGACTACAATGAGCAGTTCTTC
CDR3: CSVELAGDYNEQFF
size: .
D: TRBD2
J: TRBJ2-1
V: TRBV29-1

DNA: TGCGCCAGCAGCTCCTATAGCGGGGGGGTCACAGATACGCAGTATTTT
CDR3: CASSSYSGGVTDTQYF
size: few
D: TRBD2
J: TRBJ2-3
V: TRBV5-1

DNA: TGTGCCAGCAGTACCAGTAGTAGCGGACAGGGCAAGTATGAGCAGTTCTTC
CDR3: CASSTSSSGQGKYEQFF
size: .
D: TRBD1
J: TRBJ2-1
V: TRBV12-3/TRBV12-4

DNA: TGTGCCAGCAGTTTTTGGGCCGAGGCCACAGATACGCAGTATTTT
CDR3: CASSFWAEATDTQYF
size: .
D: .
J: TRBJ2-3
V: TRBV28

DNA: TGTGCCAGCAGCCGAGCCACTGAAGCTTTCTTT
CDR3: CASSRATEAFF
size: .
D: .
J: TRBJ1-1
V: TRBV7-2

DNA: TGTGCCAGCAGCTTAACGGGACAGAACACCGGGGAGCTGTTTTTT
CDR3: CASSLTGQNTGELFF
size: few
D: .
J: TRBJ2-2
V: TRBV7-9

DNA: TGTGCCAGCAGCGTCCGACCGGGACTAGCGGCTACTAATGAGCAGTTCTTC
CDR3: CASSVRPGLAATNEQFF
size: few
D: TRBD2
J: TRBJ2-1
V: TRBV11-3

DNA: TGTGCCAGCACCTCCAATCGTGCAGGGGGCGCAAAGGACACTGAAGCTTTCTTT
CDR3: CASTSNRAGGAKDTEAFF
size: few
D: TRBD1
J: TRBJ1-1
V: TRBV7-9

DNA: TGCGCCAGCAGCCAAGATCCGCCAGCGGGAGTCCGGGGGACCACAGATACGCAGTATTTT
CDR3: CASSQDPPAGVRGTTDTQYF
size: few
D: TRBD2
J: TRBJ2-3
V: TRBV4-3

DNA: TGCAGCGTTGAAGACCCAGGGCTCCTGAGGGGGGCCAGCCAAGAGACCCAGTACTTC
CDR3: CSVEDPGLLRGASQETQYF
size: .
D: .
J: TRBJ2-5
V: TRBV29-1

DNA: TGTGCCAGCAGCTTACCTGATGGGGACTCTCCCTACAATGAGCAGTTCTTC
CDR3: CASSLPDGDSPYNEQFF
size: .
D: .
J: TRBJ2-1
V: TRBV7-2

DNA: TGTGCCAGCAGCTTACTGGGGTTACAGGCTTTCTTT
CDR3: CASSLLGLQAFF
size: .
D: .
J: TRBJ1-1
V: TRBV7-2

DNA: TGCGCCAGCAGCCAAGTCCAGGGGTCCACCCGGGACGGCTACACCTTC
CDR3: CASSQVQGSTRDGYTF
size: few
D: .
J: TRBJ1-2
V: TRBV4-3

DNA: TGTGCCAGCAGCTTGATCGGGAGGAGCTCCTACAATGAGCAGTTCTTC
CDR3: CASSLIGRSSYNEQFF
size: .
D: TRBD2
J: TRBJ2-1
V: TRBV7-9

DNA: TGTGCCAGCAGGATGAGTATTAGCGGGAGGGAATCCTACAATGAGCAGTTCTTC
CDR3: CASRMSISGRESYNEQFF
size: few
D: TRBD2
J: TRBJ2-1
V: TRBV7-2

DNA: TGTGCCAGTGAGGGACAGGGAGAGACTGGGGCCAACGTCCTGACTTTC
CDR3: CASEGQGETGANVLTF
size: many
D: TRBD1
J: TRBJ2-6
V: TRBV19

DNA: TGTGCCAGCACCTACAAGGGGACTGAGCAGTTCTTC
CDR3: CASTYKGTEQFF
size: .
D: .
J: TRBJ2-1
V: TRBV6-2/TRBV6-3

DNA: TGTGCCAGCAGCTTGGGGGGGGCCGGCAATGAGCAGTTCTTC
CDR3: CASSLGGAGNEQFF
size: few
D: .
J: TRBJ2-1
V: TRBV7-6

DNA: TGTGCTATCCTTAGGGGGACATCGATTACCTACGAGCAGTACTTC
CDR3: CAILRGTSITYEQYF
size: many
D: .
J: TRBJ2-7
V: TRBV12-5

DNA: TGTGCCAGCAGCTCTGGTGGGCAGGGGCAATACGAGCAGTACTTC
CDR3: CASSSGGQGQYEQYF
size: many
D: .
J: TRBJ2-7
V: TRBV7-8

DNA: TGCGCCAGCAGCCCCGGGACAGGCCGAACCTACGAGCAGTACTTC
CDR3: CASSPGTGRTYEQYF
size: .
D: TRBD1
J: TRBJ2-7
V: TRBV4-1

DNA: TGTGCCAGCAGCCTACTGGGGGACTTCTATGGCTACACCTTC
CDR3: CASSLLGDFYGYTF
size: .
D: .
J: TRBJ1-2
V: TRBV7-9

DNA: TGTGCCAGCAGCCCCCCCCCCGCCAATGAGCAGTTCTTC
CDR3: CASSPPPANEQFF
size: .
D: .
J: TRBJ2-1
V: TRBV7-2

DNA: TGTGCCAGCAGCTTAGGGACTTTCAATGAGCAGTTCTTC
CDR3: CASSLGTFNEQFF
size: few
D: .
J: TRBJ2-1
V: TRBV7-6

DNA: TGTGCCAGCAGTCAACCGACGGGTACCTACGAGCAGTACTTC
CDR3: CASSQPTGTYEQYF
size: few
D: .
J: TRBJ2-7
V: TRBV28

DNA: TGTGCCAGCAGCTCGACAGGGGCCCACGAGCAGTACTTC
CDR3: CASSSTGAHEQYF
size: .
D: TRBD1
J: TRBJ2-7
V: TRBV7-2

DNA: TGTGCCAGTAGATACGGAAACACTGAAGCTTTCTTT
CDR3: CASRYGNTEAFF
size: few
D: .
J: TRBJ1-1
V: TRBV19

DNA: TGTGCCAGCACCCGACGGACAGGGCGATACGAGCAGTACTTC
CDR3: CASTRRTGRYEQYF
size: .
D: TRBD1
J: TRBJ2-7
V: TRBV28

DNA: TGTGCCAGCAACGACAGGGACGGCACAGATACGCAGTATTTT
CDR3: CASNDRDGTDTQYF
size: .
D: TRBD1
J: TRBJ2-3
V: TRBV28

DNA: TGTGCCAGCAGTCAAGGACTAGCGGGAGGGGAAAACTTC
CDR3: CASSQGLAGGENF
size: .
D: TRBD2
J: TRBJ2-7
V: TRBV6-1

DNA: TGTGCCAGCAGGGGGACAGGGGCCGAGCAGTACTTC
CDR3: CASRGTGAEQYF
size: few
D: TRBD1
J: TRBJ2-7
V: TRBV11-2

DNA: TGCAGCGCGCGATCGACAGTCCGTAATGAAAAACTGTTTTTT
CDR3: CSARSTVRNEKLFF
size: .
D: .
J: TRBJ1-4
V: TRBV29-1

DNA: TGTGCCAGCAGCTTAGGAGGGGTTGGCACCGGGGAGCTGTTTTTT
CDR3: CASSLGGVGTGELFF
size: many
D: .
J: TRBJ2-2
V: TRBV11-2

DNA: TGTGCCACAAAAACAGGGCTCACTGAAGCTTTCTTT
CDR3: CATKTGLTEAFF
size: .
D: .
J: TRBJ1-1
V: TRBV19

DNA: TGTGCCACTACACCCCTAGCGGAAACCTACAATGAGCAGTTCTTC
CDR3: CATTPLAETYNEQFF
size: .
D: TRBD2
J: TRBJ2-1
V: TRBV15

DNA: TGCAGCGTTGAAACTGAAGCTTTCTTT
CDR3: CSVETEAFF
size: few
D: .
J: TRBJ1-1
V: TRBV29-1

DNA: TGTGCCAGCAGCCAAGGCAAGGTACGCCTTAGTACCTTC
CDR3: CASSQGKVRLSTF
size: few
D: .
J: TRBJ1-2
V: TRBV14